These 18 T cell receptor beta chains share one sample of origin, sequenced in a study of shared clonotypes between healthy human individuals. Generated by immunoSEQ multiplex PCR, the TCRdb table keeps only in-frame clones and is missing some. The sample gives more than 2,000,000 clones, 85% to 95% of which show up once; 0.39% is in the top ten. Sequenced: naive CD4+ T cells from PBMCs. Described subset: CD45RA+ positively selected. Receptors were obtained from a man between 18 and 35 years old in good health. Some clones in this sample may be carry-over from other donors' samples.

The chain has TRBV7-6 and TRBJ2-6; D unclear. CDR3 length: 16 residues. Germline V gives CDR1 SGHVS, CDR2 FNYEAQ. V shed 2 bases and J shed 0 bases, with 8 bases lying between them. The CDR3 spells CASSLLFYSGANVLTF. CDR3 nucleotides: TGTGCCAGCAGCTTATTATTTTACTCTGGGGCCAACGTCCTGACTTTC.

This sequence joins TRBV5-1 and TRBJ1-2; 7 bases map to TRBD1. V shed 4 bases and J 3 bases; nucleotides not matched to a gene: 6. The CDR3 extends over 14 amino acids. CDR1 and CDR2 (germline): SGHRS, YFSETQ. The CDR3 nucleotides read TGCGCCAGCAGCCGAGACCAGGGGGACTATGGCTACACCTTC. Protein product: CASSRDQGDYGYTF.

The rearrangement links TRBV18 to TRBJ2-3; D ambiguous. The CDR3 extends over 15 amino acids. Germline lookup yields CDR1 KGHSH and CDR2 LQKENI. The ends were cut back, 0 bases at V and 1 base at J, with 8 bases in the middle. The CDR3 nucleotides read TGTGCCAGCTCACCACCGGGAAGGGGCACAGATACGCAGTATTTT. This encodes CASSPPGRGTDTQYF.

This chain's CDR3 is CASSLGFRELNEKLFF. The CDR3 coding sequence is TGCGCCAGCAGCTTGGGCTTCAGGGAGCTCAATGAAAAACTGTTTTTT. The gene calls are TRBV5-1 and TRBJ1-4; D may be TRBD1 (5 bases). Germline CDR1 SGHRS, CDR2 YFSETQ. The CDR3 spans 16 residues. Between the trimmed V and J ends, which lost 0 bases and 5 bases, there was a span of 14 bases.

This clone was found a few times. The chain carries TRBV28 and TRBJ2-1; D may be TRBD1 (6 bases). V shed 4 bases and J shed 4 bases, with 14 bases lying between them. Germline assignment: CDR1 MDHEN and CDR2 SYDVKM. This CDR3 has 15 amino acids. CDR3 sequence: CASSSRGRAYNEQFF. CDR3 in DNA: TGTGCCAGCAGTTCCAGGGGCAGGGCGTACAATGAGCAGTTCTTC. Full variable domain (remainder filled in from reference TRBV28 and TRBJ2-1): DVKVTQSSRYLVKRTGEKVFLECVQDMDHENMFWYRQDPGLGLRLIYFSYDVKMKEKGDIPEGYSVSREKKERFSLILESASTNQTSMYLCASSSRGRAYNEQFFGPGTRLTVL.

DNA of the CDR3: TGCAGCGTTCTCCTCGACGGAAATAGCAATCAGCCCCAGCATTTT. Translated: CSVLLDGNSNQPQHF. The chain carries TRBV29-1 and TRBJ1-5; no clear D gene. This CDR3 region has 15 residues. Trimming removed 5 bases from V and 0 bases from J, with 14 bases in between. The V gene's germline CDR1 is SQVTM and CDR2 ANQGSEA.

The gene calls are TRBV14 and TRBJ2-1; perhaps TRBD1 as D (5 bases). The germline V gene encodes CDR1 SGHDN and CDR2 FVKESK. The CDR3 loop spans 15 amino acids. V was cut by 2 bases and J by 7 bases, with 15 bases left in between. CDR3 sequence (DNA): TGTGCCAGCAGCCAACCCTGGGCAGGGTGGAATGAGCAGTTCTTC. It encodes CASSQPWAGWNEQFF. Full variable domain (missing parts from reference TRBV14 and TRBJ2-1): EAGVTQFPSHSVIEKGQTVTLRCDPISGHDNLYWYRRVMGKEIKFLLHFVKESKQDESGMPNNRFLAERTGGTYSTLKVQPAELEDSGVYFCASSQPWAGWNEQFFGPGTRLTVL.

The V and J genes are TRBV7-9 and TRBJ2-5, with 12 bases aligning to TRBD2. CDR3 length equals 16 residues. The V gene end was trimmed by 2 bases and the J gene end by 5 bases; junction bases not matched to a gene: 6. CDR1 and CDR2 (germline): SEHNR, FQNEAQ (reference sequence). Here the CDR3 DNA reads TGTGCCAGCAGCTTACCTAGCGGGAGGGCCGGGGAGACCCAGTACTTC. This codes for CASSLPSGRAGETQYF. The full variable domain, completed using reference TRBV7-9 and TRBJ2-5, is DTGVSQNPRHKITKRGQNVTFRCDPISEHNRLYWYRQTLGQGPEFLTYFQNEAQLEKSRLLSDRFSAERPKGSFSTLEIQRTEQGDSAMYLCASSLPSGRAGETQYFGPGTRLLVL.

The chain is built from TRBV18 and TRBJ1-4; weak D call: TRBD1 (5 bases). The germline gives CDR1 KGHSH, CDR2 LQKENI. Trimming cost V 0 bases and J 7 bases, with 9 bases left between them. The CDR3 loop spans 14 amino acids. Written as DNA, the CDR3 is TGTGCCAGCTCACCACCGGGGGTGGGTGAAAAACTGTTTTTT. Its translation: CASSPPGVGEKLFF.

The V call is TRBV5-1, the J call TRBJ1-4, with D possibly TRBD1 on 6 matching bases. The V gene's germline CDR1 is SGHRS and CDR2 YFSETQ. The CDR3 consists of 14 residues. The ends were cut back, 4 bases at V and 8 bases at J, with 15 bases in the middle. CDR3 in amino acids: CASSEPGTREKLFF. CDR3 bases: TGCGCCAGCAGCGAACCCGGGACACGAGAAAAACTGTTTTTT.

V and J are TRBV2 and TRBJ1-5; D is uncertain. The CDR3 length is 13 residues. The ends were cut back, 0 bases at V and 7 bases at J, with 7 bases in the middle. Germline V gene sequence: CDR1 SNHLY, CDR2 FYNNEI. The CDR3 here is CASSEAHKQPQHF. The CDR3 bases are TGTGCCAGCAGTGAAGCGCATAAACAGCCCCAGCATTTT.

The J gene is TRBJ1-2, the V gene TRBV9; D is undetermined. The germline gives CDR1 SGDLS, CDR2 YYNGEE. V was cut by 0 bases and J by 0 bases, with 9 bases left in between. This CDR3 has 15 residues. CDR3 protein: CASSVVGGANYGYTF. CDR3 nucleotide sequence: TGTGCCAGCAGCGTAGTCGGTGGGGCTAACTATGGCTACACCTTC.

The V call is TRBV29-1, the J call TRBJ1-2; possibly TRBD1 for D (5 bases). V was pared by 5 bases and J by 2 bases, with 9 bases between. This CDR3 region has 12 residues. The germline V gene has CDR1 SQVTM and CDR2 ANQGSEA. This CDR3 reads CSVKTENYGYTF. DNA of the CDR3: TGCAGCGTTAAGACAGAGAACTATGGCTACACCTTC. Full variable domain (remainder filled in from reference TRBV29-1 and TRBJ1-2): SAVISQKPSRDICQRGTSLTIQCQVDSQVTMMFWYRQQPGQSLTLIATANQGSEATYESGFVIDKFPISRPNLTFSTLTVSNMSPEDSSIYLCSVKTENYGYTFGSGTRLTVV.

CDR3 coding DNA: TGTGCCAGCTCAGAATCGGGGCTGAGGAACACTGAAGCTTTCTTT. Protein sequence: CASSESGLRNTEAFF. The genes are TRBV18 and TRBJ1-1, with D perhaps TRBD1 (5 bases). The CDR3 runs 15 residues. V lost 5 bases to trimming and J lost 1 base, with 14 bases between them. Germline V CDR1 and CDR2: KGHSH, LQKENI.

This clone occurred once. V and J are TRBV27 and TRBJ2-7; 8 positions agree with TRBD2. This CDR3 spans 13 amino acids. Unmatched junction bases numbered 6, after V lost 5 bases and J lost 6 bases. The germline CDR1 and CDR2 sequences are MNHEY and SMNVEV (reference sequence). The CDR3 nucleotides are TGTGCCAGCAGTCGGGGGACTAGGGGCGAGCAGTACTTC. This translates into CASSRGTRGEQYF.

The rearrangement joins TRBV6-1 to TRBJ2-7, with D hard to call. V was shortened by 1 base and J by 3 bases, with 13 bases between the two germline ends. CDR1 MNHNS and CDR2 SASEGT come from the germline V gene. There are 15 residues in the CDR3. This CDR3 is CASSEVNRQNYEQYF. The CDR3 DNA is TGTGCCAGCAGTGAAGTGAACAGACAAAACTACGAGCAGTACTTC.

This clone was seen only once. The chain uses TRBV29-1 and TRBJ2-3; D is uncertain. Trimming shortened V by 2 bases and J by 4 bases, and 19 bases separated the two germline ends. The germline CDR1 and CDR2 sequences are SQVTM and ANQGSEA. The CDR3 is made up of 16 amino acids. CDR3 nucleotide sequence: TGCAGCGTTGAAAAGGGCGAGATCGGCAAGCCAGATACGCAGTATTTT. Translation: CSVEKGEIGKPDTQYF.

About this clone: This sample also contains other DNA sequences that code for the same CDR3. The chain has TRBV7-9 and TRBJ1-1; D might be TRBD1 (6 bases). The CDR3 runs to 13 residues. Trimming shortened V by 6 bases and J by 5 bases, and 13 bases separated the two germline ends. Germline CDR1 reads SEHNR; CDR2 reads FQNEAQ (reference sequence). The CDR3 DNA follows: TGTGCCAGCAGTCTGGACAGAAATACTGAAGCTTTCTTT. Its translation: CASSLDRNTEAFF.